These 18 T cell receptor beta chains originate from one sample sequenced in a study of CD8+CD57+ T cells in acquired aplastic anemia. TCR beta VDJ and CDR3 profiles were obtained from a genomic DNA template. MiXCR, applied by TCRdb to the reads, yields one record per CDR3 protein. Of roughly 420,000 distinct CDR3 sequences in the sample, just under 70% are singletons; the top ten hold 4%. Source material: sorted CD4+, CD8+, or CD8+CD57+ T cells (not recorded which) from PBMCs. The source of these receptors is a human donor in good health, serving as a control.

This clonotype has a count of ten or more. The gene calls are TRBV6-4 and TRBJ1-6; 9 nucleotides line up with TRBD1. Germline V gene data show CDR1 as MRHNA and CDR2 as SNTAGT. V lost 6 bases, J lost 7 bases, and 13 bases stayed unmatched. The CDR3 has 17 amino acids. CDR3 in DNA: TGTGCCAGCAGGATCGGACAGGGGCGGCGGAAAAATTCACCCCTCCACTTT. This gives the protein CASRIGQGRRKNSPLHF.

This clonotype occurred a few times. The gene calls are TRBV27 and TRBJ2-5; no definite D call. Matching the DNA end better, TRBJ2-7 makes the J call doubtful. Germline values: CDR1 MNHEY, CDR2 SMNVEV (reference sequence). The CDR3 covers 11 residues. The CDR3 DNA reads as TGTGCCAGCAGTCCGCGGTACGAGCAGTACTTC. It translates to CASSPRYEQYF.

This chain links TRBV7-9 with TRBJ2-1; TRBD2 aligns across 9 bases. J gave up 15 bases and V 5 bases, and 8 bases lay outside the gene matches. This CDR3 is built from 12 residues. CDR1 and CDR2 (germline): SEHNR, FQNEAQ (reference sequence). The chain's CDR3 is CASSPSGETAFF. As DNA, the CDR3 is TGTGCCAGCAGCCCTAGCGGGGAGACAGCGTTCTTC.

This chain links TRBV12-3 or TRBV12-4 with TRBJ2-7, with 9 bases matching TRBD1. The CDR3 runs to 15 residues. The ends lost 11 bases at V and 2 bases at J; junction bases unmatched: 13. CDR3 sequence reads: CASPGSGTGTYEQYF. In DNA form, the CDR3 reads TGTGCCTCCCCAGGCTCCGGGACAGGGACCTACGAGCAGTACTTC.

Points on this clonotype: A read error may be the cause here, since a much bigger clone is one base away. The chain uses TRBV12-3 or TRBV12-4 and TRBJ1-5; possibly TRBD1 for D (5 bases). V was clipped by 3 bases and J by 1 base, with 10 bases between them. The CDR3 totals 15 residues. For the CDR3, the DNA is TGTGCCAGCAGTTTCACGGGACTGAGCAATCAGCCCCAGCATTTT. As protein: CASSFTGLSNQPQHF.

Only one count was recorded for this clonotype. The chain has TRBV19 and TRBJ1-2; a weak D match, TRBD1 (6 bases). Trimming left V 4 bases short and J 5 bases short, with 11 bases between. The V gene's germline CDR1 is LNHDA and CDR2 SQIVND (reference sequence). There are 13 residues in the CDR3. The CDR3, as DNA: TGTGCCAGTAGTACACAGGGTCGGTATGGCTACACCTTC. The encoded protein is CASSTQGRYGYTF.

The chain couples TRBV7-4 to TRBJ2-7, with D maybe TRBD1 (5 bases). Germline CDR1 SGHVT, CDR2 SQSDAQ. The V gene lost 5 bases and the J gene lost 3 bases, with 17 bases spanning the gap. The CDR3 consists of 15 residues. The CDR3 is CASSPGVTTDYEQYF. The CDR3 nucleotides read TGTGCCAGCAGCCCAGGCGTAACGACAGACTACGAGCAGTACTTC.

This clonotype was seen at least ten times. The V gene is TRBV19, the J gene TRBJ2-7; possible D gene TRBD1, 6 bases. V lost 3 bases to trimming and J lost 1 base, with 10 bases between them. The CDR3 has 14 residues. Germline V lookup: CDR1 LNHDA, CDR2 SQIVND (reference sequence). In nucleotides, the CDR3 is TGTGCCAGTAGTATCGCAGGGGAGTCCTACGAGCAGTACTTC. This codes for CASSIAGESYEQYF.

The chain is built from TRBV7-6 and TRBJ2-3, with TRBD1 identical over 9 bases. The CDR3 consists of 15 residues. Germline values: CDR1 SGHVS, CDR2 FNYEAQ. After removal of 3 bases from V and 15 bases from J, the junction contained 16 bases not matched to a gene. The CDR3 nucleotides are TGTGCCAGCAGCTTGGGACAGGGACCTACGAGCAGTACTTATTTT. Protein: CASSLGQGPTSSTYF.

This chain joins TRBV20-1 and TRBJ1-2; no clear D gene. Trimming took off 2 bases at V and 6 bases at J, with 13 bases between the two ends. The CDR3 loop spans 13 amino acids. CDR1 DFQATT and CDR2 SNEGSKA come from the germline V gene (reference sequence). The CDR3 sequence: CSARPHDTDGYTF. CDR3 nucleotides: TGCAGTGCTAGACCCCACGATACAGATGGCTACACCTTC.

The CDR3 region has the DNA TGTGCCAGCAGCCAAGCTGACAGGACAGGGGAGACCCAGTACTTC. It translates to CASSQADRTGETQYF. V gene TRBV7-2 combines with J gene TRBJ2-5; 8 positions match TRBD1. The J segment lost 5 bases and the V segment lost 5 bases, leaving 10 bases of the junction unmatched. CDR1 and CDR2 (germline): SGHTA, FQGNSA. CDR3 length: 15 residues. The full variable domain, with the rest looked up from reference TRBV7-2 and TRBJ2-5, is GAGVSQSPSNKVTEKGKDVELRCDPISGHTALYWYRQSLGQGLEFLIYFQGNSAPDKSGLPSDRFSAERTGGSVSTLTIQRTQQEDSAVYLCASSQADRTGETQYFGPGTRLLVL.

V gene TRBV10-3 combines with J gene TRBJ1-1; D is undetermined. Germline CDR1 and CDR2: ENHRY and SYGVKD. Trimming left V 7 bases short and J 1 base short, with 10 bases between. The CDR3 totals 13 residues. As DNA, the CDR3 is TGTGCCATCACCACCAAACAGAACACTGAAGCTTTCTTT. It yields the protein CAITTKQNTEAFF.

As for this clonotype: In this CDR3 the conserved last residue, phenylalanine or tryptophan, is missing, so a read error is likely. No DNA is shown, since the ends of the CDR3 on it are uncertain; the CDR3 is the one TCRdb lists. The chain carries TRBV2 and TRBJ2-2; the D call of TRBD1 is as the table states it, not checked on the DNA. The germline V gene encodes CDR1 SNHLY and CDR2 FYNNEI. The CDR3 comprises 15 residues, both ends counted. This CDR3 reads CASRWTGWYHRGAVV.

The chain couples TRBV20-1 to TRBJ1-4, with 8 bases matching TRBD1. The CDR3 sequence is 14 residues long. Germline lookup yields CDR1 DFQATT and CDR2 SNEGSKA (reference sequence). The CDR3 loop is CSARGWTGNEKLFF. Here the CDR3 DNA reads TGCAGCGCACGAGGGTGGACAGGGAATGAAAAACTGTTTTTT.

For this clonotype: The junction shows a germline mismatch at one end, possibly a read error. CDR3 region: CAISRDRADQALHF. CDR3 in DNA: TGTGCCATCAGTAGGGACCGAGCAGATCAGGCGCTGCATTTT. The chain couples TRBV10-2 to TRBJ2-2; D might be TRBD1 or TRBD2, each matching 5 bases. Germline-derived CDR1 and CDR2 are WSHSY and SAAADI. The CDR3 totals 14 residues.

Of note for this clonotype: The germline gene is not matched at one end of the junction; a read error may be the cause. The chain couples TRBV7-9 to TRBJ1-2; D remains unclear. The CDR3 sequence is 13 residues long. CDR1 SEHNR and CDR2 FQNEAQ come from the germline V gene (reference sequence). The CDR3 nucleotides are TGTGCCACCAGCAGACCTGGGAACTCTGCCTTCACCTTT. The encoded protein is CATSRPGNSAFTF.

About this clonotype itself: Relative to the germline gene, one junction end is altered; a read error may explain this. The chain recombines TRBV7-9 with TRBJ2-3; D not resolved. CDR1 and CDR2 from the germline V gene are SEHNR and FQNEAQ (reference sequence). The length of the CDR3 is 13 residues. The CDR3 region is CASSLDGKDTEYF. The CDR3 region has the DNA TGTGCCAGCAGCCTAGATGGGAAGGATACGGAGTATTTT.

About this clonotype itself: At one of its ends the junction is not consistent with the germline gene, which may arise from a read error. The chain carries TRBV7-6 and TRBJ2-1; 9 bases line up with TRBD2. Germline values: CDR1 SGHVS, CDR2 FNYEAQ. The CDR3 covers 14 residues. The CDR3 spells CASSLRGGNSGQLF. The CDR3 DNA follows: TGTGCCAGCAGCTTGCGGGGGGGGAACAGTGGGCAGTTGTTC.